The 2 T cell receptor beta chains below all came from one sample that was sequenced in a study of CD8 T cells in ankylosing spondylitis. TCRdb recomputed calls from the 5' RACE reads with MiXCR, one row per CDR3 protein. Of 90,000 to 120,000 distinct CDR3 sequences in the sample, less than 25% are singletons; the top ten hold roughly an eighth. The specimen sequenced was synovial fluid, either unsorted or a sorted T cell fraction (not recorded which). The source is a male donor with ankylosing spondylitis.

The chain employs TRBV20-1 and TRBJ1-1; a weak D match, TRBD1 (5 bases). Per germline, CDR1 DFQATT and CDR2 SNEGSKA (reference sequence). The CDR3 length is 13 residues. CDR3 in DNA: TGCAGCGCTGCCCAGGGTCCGGGCACTGAAGCTTTCTTT. Its protein is CSAAQGPGTEAFF.

The chain is built from TRBV7-9 and TRBJ2-3; D uncertain. This CDR3 contains 13 residues. The V gene lost 3 bases and the J gene lost 4 bases, with 8 bases spanning the gap. In germline, CDR1 is SEHNR, CDR2 FQNEAQ (reference sequence). CDR3 bases: TGTGCCAGCAGCTTTAGGAAAGCAGATACGCAGTATTTT. Protein: CASSFRKADTQYF.